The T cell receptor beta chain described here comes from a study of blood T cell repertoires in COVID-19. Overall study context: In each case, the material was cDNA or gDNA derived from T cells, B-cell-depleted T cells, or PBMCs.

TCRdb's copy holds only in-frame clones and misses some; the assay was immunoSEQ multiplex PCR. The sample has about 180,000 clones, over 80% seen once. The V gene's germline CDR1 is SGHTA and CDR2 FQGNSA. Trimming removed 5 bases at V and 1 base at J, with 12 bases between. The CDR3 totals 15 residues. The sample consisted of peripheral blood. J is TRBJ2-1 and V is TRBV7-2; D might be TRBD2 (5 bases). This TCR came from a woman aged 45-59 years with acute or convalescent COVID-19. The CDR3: CASSPTSGSYNEQFF. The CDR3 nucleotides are TGTGCCAGCAGCCCGACCAGCGGATCCTACAATGAGCAGTTCTTC.